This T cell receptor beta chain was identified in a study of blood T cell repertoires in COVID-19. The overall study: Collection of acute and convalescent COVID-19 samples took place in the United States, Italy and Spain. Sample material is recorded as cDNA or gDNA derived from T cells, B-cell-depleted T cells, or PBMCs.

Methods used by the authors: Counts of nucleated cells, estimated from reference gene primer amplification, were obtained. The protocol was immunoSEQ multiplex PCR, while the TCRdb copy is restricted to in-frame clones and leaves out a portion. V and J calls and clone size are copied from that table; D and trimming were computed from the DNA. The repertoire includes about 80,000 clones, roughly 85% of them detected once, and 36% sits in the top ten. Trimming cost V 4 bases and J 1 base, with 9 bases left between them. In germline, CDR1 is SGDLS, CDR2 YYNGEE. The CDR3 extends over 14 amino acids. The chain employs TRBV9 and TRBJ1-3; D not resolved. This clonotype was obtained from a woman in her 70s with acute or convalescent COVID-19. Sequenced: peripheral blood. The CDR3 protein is CASSLVMSGNTIYF. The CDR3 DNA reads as TGTGCCAGCAGCCTCGTAATGTCTGGAAACACCATATATTTT. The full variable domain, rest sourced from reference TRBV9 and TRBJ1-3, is DSGVTQTPKHLITATGQRVTLRCSPRSGDLSVYWYQQSLDQGLQFLIQYYNGEERAKGNILERFSAQQFPDLHSELNLSSLELGDSALYFCASSLVMSGNTIYFGEGSWLTVV.